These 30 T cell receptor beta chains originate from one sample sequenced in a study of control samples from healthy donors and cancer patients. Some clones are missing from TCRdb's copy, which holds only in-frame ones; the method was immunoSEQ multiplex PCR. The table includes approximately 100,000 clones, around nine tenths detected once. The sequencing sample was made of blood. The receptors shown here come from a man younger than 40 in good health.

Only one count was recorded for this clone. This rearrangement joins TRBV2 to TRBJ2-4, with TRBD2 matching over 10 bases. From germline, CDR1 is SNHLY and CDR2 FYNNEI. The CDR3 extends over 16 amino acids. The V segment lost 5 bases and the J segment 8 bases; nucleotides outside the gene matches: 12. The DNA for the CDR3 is TGTGCCAGCAGTCCAACCTCTAGCGGGAGTACGTACATTCAGTACTTC. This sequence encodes CASSPTSSGSTYIQYF.

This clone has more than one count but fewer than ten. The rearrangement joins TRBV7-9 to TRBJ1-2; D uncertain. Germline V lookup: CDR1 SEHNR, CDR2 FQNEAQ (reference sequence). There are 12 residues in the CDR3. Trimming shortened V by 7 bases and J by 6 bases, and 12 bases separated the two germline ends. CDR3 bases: TGTGCCAGCACCTCCGAGCCCCATGGCTACACCTTC. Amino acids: CASTSEPHGYTF.

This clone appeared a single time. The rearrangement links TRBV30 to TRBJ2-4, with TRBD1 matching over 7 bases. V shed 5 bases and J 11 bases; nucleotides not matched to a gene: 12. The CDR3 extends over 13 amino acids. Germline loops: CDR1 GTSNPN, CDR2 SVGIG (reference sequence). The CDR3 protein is CAWAAGTGVVQYF. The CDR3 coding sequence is TGTGCCTGGGCCGCAGGCACAGGGGTGGTTCAGTACTTC.

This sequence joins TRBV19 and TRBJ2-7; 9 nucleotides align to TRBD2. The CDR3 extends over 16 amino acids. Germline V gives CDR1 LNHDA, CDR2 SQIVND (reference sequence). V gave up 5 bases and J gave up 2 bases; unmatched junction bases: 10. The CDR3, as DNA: TGTGCCAGTAGTCGACGACTAGCGGTCACACCCTACGAGCAGTACTTC. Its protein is CASSRRLAVTPYEQYF.

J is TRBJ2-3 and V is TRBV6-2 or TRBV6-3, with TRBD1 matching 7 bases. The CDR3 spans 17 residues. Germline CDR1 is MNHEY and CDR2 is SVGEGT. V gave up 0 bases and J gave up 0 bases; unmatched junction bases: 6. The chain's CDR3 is CASSYSIRDSSTDTQYF. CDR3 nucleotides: TGTGCCAGCAGTTACTCTATCCGGGACAGTAGCACAGATACGCAGTATTTT.

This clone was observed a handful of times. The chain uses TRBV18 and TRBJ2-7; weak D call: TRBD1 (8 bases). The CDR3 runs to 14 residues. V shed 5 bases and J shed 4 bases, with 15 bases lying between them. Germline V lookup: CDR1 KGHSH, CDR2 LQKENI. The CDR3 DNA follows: TGTGCCAGCTCAAAAGACAGGGGAGGGTACGAGCAGTACTTC. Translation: CASSKDRGGYEQYF.

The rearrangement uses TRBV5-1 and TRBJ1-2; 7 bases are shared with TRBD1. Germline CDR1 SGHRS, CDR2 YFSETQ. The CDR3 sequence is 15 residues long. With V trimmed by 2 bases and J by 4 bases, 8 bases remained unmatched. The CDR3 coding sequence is TGCGCCAGCAGCTTTCGGGACAGCGTTTTCTATGGCTACACCTTC. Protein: CASSFRDSVFYGYTF.

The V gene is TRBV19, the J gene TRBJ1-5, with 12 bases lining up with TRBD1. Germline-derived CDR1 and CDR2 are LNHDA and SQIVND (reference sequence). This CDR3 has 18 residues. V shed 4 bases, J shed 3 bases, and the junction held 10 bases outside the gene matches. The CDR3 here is CASSRGQGAVSFNQPQHF. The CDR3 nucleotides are TGTGCCAGTAGTAGGGGACAGGGGGCTGTTTCTTTCAATCAGCCCCAGCATTTT.

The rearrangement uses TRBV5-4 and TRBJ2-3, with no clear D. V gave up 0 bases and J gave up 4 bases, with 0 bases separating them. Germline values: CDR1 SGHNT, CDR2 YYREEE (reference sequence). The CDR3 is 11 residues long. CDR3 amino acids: CASSLADTQYF. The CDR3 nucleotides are TGTGCCAGCAGCTTGGCAGATACGCAGTATTTT. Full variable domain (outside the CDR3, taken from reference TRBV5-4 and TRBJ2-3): ETGVTQSPTHLIKTRGQQVTLRCSSQSGHNTVSWYQQALGQGPQFIFQYYREEENGRGNFPPRFSGLQFPNYSSELNVNALELDDSALYLCASSLADTQYFGPGTRLTVL.

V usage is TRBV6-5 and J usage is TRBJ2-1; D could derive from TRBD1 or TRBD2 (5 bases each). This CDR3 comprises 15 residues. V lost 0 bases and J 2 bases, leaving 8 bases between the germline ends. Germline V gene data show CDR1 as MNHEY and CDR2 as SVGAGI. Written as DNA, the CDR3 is TGTGCCAGCAGTTACTCGGGGGTTACCTACAATGAGCAGTTCTTC. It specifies CASSYSGVTYNEQFF.

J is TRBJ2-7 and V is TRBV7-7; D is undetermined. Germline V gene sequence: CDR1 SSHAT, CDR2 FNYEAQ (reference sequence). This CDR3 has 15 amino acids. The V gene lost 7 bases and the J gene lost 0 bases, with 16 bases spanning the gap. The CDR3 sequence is CASTKTLTLSYEQYV. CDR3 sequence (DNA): TGTGCCAGCACCAAAACCTTGACACTCTCCTACGAGCAGTACGTC.

For the CDR3, the DNA is TGTGCCAGCAGTCAAGAAAGCGGACAGGTTCTAAACATTCAGTACTTC. It encodes CASSQESGQVLNIQYF. This sequence joins TRBV6-2 or TRBV6-3 and TRBJ2-4; 7 nucleotides agree with TRBD1. The CDR3 totals 16 residues. V shed 5 bases and J 6 bases; nucleotides not matched to a gene: 13. Per germline, CDR1 MNHEY and CDR2 SVGEGT.

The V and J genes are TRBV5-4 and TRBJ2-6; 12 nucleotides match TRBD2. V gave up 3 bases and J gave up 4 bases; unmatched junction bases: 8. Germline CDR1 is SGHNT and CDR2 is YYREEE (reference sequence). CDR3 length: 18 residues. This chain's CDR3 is CASSSSGLAGTGANVLTF. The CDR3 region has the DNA TGTGCCAGCAGCTCATCGGGACTAGCGGGTACAGGGGCCAACGTCCTGACTTTC.

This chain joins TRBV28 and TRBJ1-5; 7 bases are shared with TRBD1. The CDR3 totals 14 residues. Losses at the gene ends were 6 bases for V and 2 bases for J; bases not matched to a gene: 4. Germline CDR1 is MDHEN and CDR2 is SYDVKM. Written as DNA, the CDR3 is TGTGCCAGCAGGGGACAGTTGGGCAATCAGCCCCAGCATTTT. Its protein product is CASRGQLGNQPQHF. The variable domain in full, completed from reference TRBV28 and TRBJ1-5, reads DVKVTQSSRYLVKRTGEKVFLECVQDMDHENMFWYRQDPGLGLRLIYFSYDVKMKEKGDIPEGYSVSREKKERFSLILESASTNQTSMYLCASRGQLGNQPQHFGDGTRLSIL.

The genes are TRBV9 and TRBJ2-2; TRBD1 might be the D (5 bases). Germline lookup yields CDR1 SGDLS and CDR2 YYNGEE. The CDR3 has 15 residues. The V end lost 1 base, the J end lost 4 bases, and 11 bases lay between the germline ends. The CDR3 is CASSVSRVVTGELFF. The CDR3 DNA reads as TGTGCCAGCAGCGTAAGCAGGGTAGTCACCGGGGAGCTGTTTTTT.

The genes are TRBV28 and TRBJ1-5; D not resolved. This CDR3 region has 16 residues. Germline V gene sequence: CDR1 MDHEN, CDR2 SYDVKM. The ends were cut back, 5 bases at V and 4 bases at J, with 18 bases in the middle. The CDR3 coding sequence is TGTGCCAGCAGTGTGTTACCTTGGGCAGCAAATCAGCCCCAGCATTTT. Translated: CASSVLPWAANQPQHF.

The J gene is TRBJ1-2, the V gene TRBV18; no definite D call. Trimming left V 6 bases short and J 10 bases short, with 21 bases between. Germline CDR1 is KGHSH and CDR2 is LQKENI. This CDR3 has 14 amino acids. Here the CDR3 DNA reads TGTGCCAGCTCCCCTGGCCAGGTGGGTGGCGTCTACACCTTC. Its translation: CASSPGQVGGVYTF.

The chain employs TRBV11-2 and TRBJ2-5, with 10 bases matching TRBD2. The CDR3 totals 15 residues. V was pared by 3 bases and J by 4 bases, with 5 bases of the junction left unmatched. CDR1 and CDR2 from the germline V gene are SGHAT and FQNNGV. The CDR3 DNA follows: TGTGCCAGCAGCTTCTCAGCGGGGGGGCGAGAGACCCAGTACTTC. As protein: CASSFSAGGRETQYF. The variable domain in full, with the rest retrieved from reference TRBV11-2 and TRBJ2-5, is EAGVAQSPRYKIIEKRQSVAFWCNPISGHATLYWYQQILGQGPKLLIQFQNNGVVDDSQLPKDRFSAERLKGVDSTLKIQPAKLEDSAVYLCASSFSAGGRETQYFGPGTRLLVL.

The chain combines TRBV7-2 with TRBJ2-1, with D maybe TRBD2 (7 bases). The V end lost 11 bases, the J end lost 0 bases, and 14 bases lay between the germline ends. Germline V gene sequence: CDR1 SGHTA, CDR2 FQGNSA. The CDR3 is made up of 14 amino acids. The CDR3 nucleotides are TGTGCCGCGGGGGTAGGGGGCTCCTACAATGAGCAGTTCTTC. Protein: CAAGVGGSYNEQFF.

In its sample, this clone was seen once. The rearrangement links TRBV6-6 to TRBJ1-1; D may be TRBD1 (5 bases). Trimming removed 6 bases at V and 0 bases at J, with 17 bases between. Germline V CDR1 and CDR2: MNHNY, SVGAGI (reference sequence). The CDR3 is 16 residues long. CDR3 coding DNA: TGTGCCAGCAGCATACGGGAGGGGATATTGAACACTGAAGCTTTCTTT. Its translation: CASSIREGILNTEAFF.

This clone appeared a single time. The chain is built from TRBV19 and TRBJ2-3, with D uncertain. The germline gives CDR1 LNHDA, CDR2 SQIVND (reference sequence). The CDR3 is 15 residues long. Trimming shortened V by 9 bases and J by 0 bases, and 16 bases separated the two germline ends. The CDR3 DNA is TGTGCCAGATTTAGGGCCCGCTCGAGCACAGATACGCAGTATTTT. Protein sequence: CARFRARSSTDTQYF.

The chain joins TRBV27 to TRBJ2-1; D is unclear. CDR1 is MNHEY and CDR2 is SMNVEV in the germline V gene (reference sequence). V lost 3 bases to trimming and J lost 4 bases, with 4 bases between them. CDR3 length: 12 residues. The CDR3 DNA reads TGTGCCAGCAGTTTGGGGTACAATGAGCAGTTCTTC. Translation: CASSLGYNEQFF.

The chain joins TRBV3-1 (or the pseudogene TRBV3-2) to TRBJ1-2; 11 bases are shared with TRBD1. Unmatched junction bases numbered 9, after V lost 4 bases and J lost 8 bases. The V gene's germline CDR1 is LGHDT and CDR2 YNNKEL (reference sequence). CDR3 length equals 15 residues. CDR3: CASSPRGDRGIGYTF. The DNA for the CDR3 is TGTGCCAGCAGCCCAAGGGGGGACAGGGGGATAGGCTACACCTTC.

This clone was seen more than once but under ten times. The DNA for the CDR3 is TGTGCCAGCGAGTTGCGCCCCAATTATGGCTACACCTTC. Translation: CASELRPNYGYTF. The chain has TRBV12-3 or TRBV12-4 and TRBJ1-2; D not certain. The ends were cut back, 8 bases at V and 5 bases at J, with 15 bases in the middle. This CDR3 comprises 13 residues.

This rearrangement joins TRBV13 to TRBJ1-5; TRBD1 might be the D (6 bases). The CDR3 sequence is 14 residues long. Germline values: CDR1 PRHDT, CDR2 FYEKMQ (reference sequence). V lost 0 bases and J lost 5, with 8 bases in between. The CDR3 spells CASSLGAGDQPQHF. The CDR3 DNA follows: TGTGCCAGCAGCTTAGGGGCAGGGGATCAGCCCCAGCATTTT.

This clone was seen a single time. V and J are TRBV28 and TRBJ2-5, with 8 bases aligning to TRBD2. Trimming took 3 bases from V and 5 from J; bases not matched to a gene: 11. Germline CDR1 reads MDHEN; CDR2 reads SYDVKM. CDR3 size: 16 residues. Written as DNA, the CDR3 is TGTGCCAGCAGTTTCGGTTCGGGAGGGCCAGGTGAGACCCAGTACTTC. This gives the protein CASSFGSGGPGETQYF.

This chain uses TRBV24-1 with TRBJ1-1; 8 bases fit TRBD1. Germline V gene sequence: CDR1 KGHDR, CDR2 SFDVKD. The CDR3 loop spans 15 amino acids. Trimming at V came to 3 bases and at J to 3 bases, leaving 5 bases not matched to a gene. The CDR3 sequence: CATSDPQGGHTEAFF. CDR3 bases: TGTGCCACCAGTGATCCACAGGGGGGCCACACTGAAGCTTTCTTT.

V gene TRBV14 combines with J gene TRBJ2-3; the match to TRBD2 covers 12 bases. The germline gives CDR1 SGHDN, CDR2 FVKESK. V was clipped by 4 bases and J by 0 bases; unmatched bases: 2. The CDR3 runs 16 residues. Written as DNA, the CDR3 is TGTGCCAGCAGCCTTGGGACTAGCGGGAGCACAGATACGCAGTATTTT. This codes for CASSLGTSGSTDTQYF.

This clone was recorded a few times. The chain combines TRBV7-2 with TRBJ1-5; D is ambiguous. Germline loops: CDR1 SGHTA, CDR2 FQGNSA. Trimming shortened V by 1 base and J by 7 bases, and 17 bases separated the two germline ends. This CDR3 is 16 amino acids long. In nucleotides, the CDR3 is TGTGCCAGCAGCTTAGGTAAAGACGGGTGGCTCCAGCCCCAGCATTTT. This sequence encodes CASSLGKDGWLQPQHF. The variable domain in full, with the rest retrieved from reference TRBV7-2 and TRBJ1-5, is GAGVSQSPSNKVTEKGKDVELRCDPISGHTALYWYRQSLGQGLEFLIYFQGNSAPDKSGLPSDRFSAERTGGSVSTLTIQRTQQEDSAVYLCASSLGKDGWLQPQHFGDGTRLSIL.

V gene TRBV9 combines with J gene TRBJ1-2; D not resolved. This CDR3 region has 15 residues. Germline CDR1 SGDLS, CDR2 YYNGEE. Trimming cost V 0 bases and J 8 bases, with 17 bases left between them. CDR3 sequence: CASSVDLYSPGGYTF. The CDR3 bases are TGTGCCAGCAGCGTAGATCTCTACTCGCCGGGGGGCTACACCTTC.